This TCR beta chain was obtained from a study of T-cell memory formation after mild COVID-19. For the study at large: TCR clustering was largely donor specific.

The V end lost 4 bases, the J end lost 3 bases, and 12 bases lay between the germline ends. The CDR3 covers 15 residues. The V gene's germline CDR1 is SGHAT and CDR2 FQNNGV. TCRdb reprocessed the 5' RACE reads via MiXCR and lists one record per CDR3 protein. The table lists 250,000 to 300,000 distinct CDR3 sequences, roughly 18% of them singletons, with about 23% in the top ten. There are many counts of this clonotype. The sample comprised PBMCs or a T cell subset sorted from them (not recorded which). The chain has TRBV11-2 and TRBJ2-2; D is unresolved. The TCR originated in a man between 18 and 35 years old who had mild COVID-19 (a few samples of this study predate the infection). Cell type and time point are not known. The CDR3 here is CASSYLSTHTGELFF. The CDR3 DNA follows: TGTGCCAGCAGCTACCTTTCAACTCACACCGGGGAGCTGTTTTTT.